One sample yielded the 9 T cell receptor beta chains listed below, sequenced in a study of human CD8 memory T cell subsets. TCR beta libraries were made by UMI-labeled 5' RACE. From its re-call of the 5' RACE reads, TCRdb lists each CDR3 protein once, without DNA. This table lists roughly 5,000 distinct CDR3 sequences. Material for sequencing was CD8+ effector memory T cells (TEM) sorted from PBMCs. Subset described: effector memory CD8 T cells, CCR7- CD45RO+ CD95+. The receptors shown here come from a human donor in good health.

The chain is built from TRBV10-3 and TRBJ2-7; TCRdb's D call of TRBD1 is untestable without DNA. Germline V gene data show CDR1 as ENHRY and CDR2 as SYGVKD. CDR3 length: 16 residues. The CDR3 protein is CAISDISPTQGDEQYF.

This chain uses TRBV6-2 or TRBV6-3 with TRBJ1-4; the D call of TRBD1 rests on TCRdb alone, since no DNA is present to check it. Germline assignment: CDR1 MNHEY and CDR2 SVGEGT. This CDR3 spans 14 amino acids. This CDR3 reads CASSYGGAFEKLFF.

This chain links TRBV4-2 with TRBJ2-1. This CDR3 is 16 amino acids long. Germline V CDR1 and CDR2: LGHNA, YNFKEQ. CDR3 sequence reads: CASSQDPRGSYNEQFF.

This clonotype is labeled medium-sized based on frequency. This chain links TRBV7-8 with TRBJ2-2; TCRdb outputs TRBD1, but without DNA this stays unchecked. The CDR3 spans 15 residues. Germline V gives CDR1 SGHVS, CDR2 FQNEAQ. CDR3 in amino acids: CASSLLRGWTGELFF.

This clonotype is classed as medium-sized by frequency. The chain carries TRBV7-3 and TRBJ2-5; TCRdb indicates TRBD1, and absent DNA this call remains unverified. CDR3 length equals 15 residues. Germline CDR1 reads SGHTA; CDR2 reads FQGTGA. The CDR3 reads CASRQGVSAQETQYF. The entire variable domain, with the rest obtained from reference TRBV7-3 and TRBJ2-5, is as follows: GAGVSQTPSNKVTEKGKYVELRCDPISGHTALYWYRQSLGQGPEFLIYFQGTGAADDSGLPNDRFFAVRPEGSVSTLKIQRTERGDSAVYLCASRQGVSAQETQYFGPGTRLLVL.

This chain links TRBV6-2 or TRBV6-3 with TRBJ2-7; TCRdb gives TRBD1 as the D gene, but with no DNA this cannot be confirmed. Germline V lookup: CDR1 MNHEY, CDR2 SVGEGT. The CDR3 is 15 amino acids. CDR3 protein: CASSYAGTGGWEQYF.

This chain links TRBV20-1 with TRBJ2-1; the TCRdb call, TRBD2, lacks DNA for checking. The CDR3 is made up of 14 amino acids. CDR1 and CDR2 from the germline V gene are DFQATT and SNEGSKA (reference sequence). The CDR3 here is CSARSSGGVYEQFF.

This sequence joins TRBV20-1 and TRBJ2-1; TCRdb designates TRBD2, a call that cannot be tested without DNA. Germline values: CDR1 DFQATT, CDR2 SNEGSKA (reference sequence). This CDR3 is built from 16 residues. Here the CDR3 reads CSARVPLAGDHNEQFF.

The chain couples TRBV28 to TRBJ2-1; TCRdb's D gene call, TRBD2, goes unchecked for lack of DNA. The germline V gene has CDR1 MDHEN and CDR2 SYDVKM. The CDR3 length is 16 residues. CDR3 sequence reads: CASSFWGLAGDTEQFF.